This TCR beta chain is drawn from a study of CD8+CD57+ T cells in acquired aplastic anemia. Study summary: Sorting CD4+ and CD8+ cells gave DNA averaging approximately 3 ug.

Trimming took 1 base from V and 1 from J; bases not matched to a gene: 4. This CDR3 is 16 amino acids long. Germline V lookup: CDR1 SGHVS, CDR2 FNYEAQ. TCR beta VDJ and CDR3 were profiled, and genomic DNA was the template. TCRdb recomputed calls from the reads with MiXCR, one row per CDR3 protein. The table records 450,000 to 600,000 distinct CDR3 sequences, more than 25% of them present only once. Flow cytometry had shown expanded CD8+CD57+ cells in the patients chosen for sequencing. Study findings and constraints: Between patients and controls, CD8+ Simpson's diversity did not vary significantly. Shared by patients and controls, approximately 28 CD8+ CDR3s were abundant in patients.

A few counts support this clonotype. Its antigen remains unidentified. This receptor was obtained from a human donor with aplastic anemia. Sequencing was performed on sorted CD4+, CD8+, or CD8+CD57+ T cells (not recorded which) from PBMCs. The chain links TRBV7-6 to TRBJ2-5; 9 nucleotides align to TRBD1. CDR3 in amino acids: CASSLGATGGQETQYF. The DNA of the CDR3 is TGTGCCAGCAGCTTAGGGGCGACAGGGGGCCAAGAGACCCAGTACTTC.